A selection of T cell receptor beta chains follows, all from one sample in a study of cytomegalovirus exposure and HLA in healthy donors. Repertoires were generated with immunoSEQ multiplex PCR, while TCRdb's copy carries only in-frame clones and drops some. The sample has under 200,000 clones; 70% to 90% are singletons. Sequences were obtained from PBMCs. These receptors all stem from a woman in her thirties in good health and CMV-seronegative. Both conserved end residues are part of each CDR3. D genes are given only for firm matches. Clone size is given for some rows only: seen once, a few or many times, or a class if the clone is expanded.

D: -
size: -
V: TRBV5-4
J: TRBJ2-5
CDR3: CASSLRGAETQYF
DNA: TGTGCCAGCAGCTTGAGGGGGGCAGAGACCCAGTACTTC

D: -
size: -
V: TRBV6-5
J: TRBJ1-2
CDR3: CASRPQGNYGYTF
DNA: TGTGCCAGCAGACCCCAGGGTAACTATGGCTACACCTTC

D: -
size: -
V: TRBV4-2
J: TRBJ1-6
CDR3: CASSQDPGVQGPVNSPLHF
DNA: TGTGCCAGCAGCCAAGACCCCGGCGTACAGGGACCGGTAAATTCACCCCTCCACTTT

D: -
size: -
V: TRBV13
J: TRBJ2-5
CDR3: CASRGSEEGETQYF
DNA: TGTGCCAGCAGAGGGTCTGAAGAGGGAGAGACCCAGTACTTC

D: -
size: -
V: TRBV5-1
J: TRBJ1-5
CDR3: CASSVDSNQPQHF
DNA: TGCGCCAGCAGCGTAGACAGCAATCAGCCCCAGCATTTT

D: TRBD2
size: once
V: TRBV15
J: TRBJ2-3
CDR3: CATSSGTTFGTQYF
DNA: TGTGCCACCAGCAGCGGGACTACTTTTGGTACGCAGTATTTT

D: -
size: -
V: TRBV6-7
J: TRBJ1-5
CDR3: CASSYPPPVGQPQHF
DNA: TGTGCCAGCAGTTACCCACCCCCGGTAGGCCAGCCCCAGCATTTT

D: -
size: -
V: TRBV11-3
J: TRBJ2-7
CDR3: CASSSRDKPYEQYF
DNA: TGTGCCAGCAGCAGCCGGGACAAGCCCTACGAGCAGTACTTC

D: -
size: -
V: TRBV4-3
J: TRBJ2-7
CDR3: CASSQDRVGYEQYF
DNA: TGCGCCAGCAGCCAAGACAGGGTAGGCTACGAGCAGTACTTC

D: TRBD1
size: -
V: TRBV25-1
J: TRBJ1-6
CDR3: CASSETGKSSREPLHF
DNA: TGTGCCAGCAGTGAGACAGGGAAGTCGAGTCGGGAACCCCTCCACTTT

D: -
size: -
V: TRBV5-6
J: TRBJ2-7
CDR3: CASSLVRGYEQYF
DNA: TGTGCCAGCAGCTTGGTTAGGGGGTACGAGCAGTACTTC

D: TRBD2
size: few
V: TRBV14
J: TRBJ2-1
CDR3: CASSQRLAGAGNEQFF
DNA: TGTGCCAGCAGTCAGAGACTAGCGGGAGCGGGTAATGAGCAGTTCTTC

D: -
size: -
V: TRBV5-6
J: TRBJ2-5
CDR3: CASSSGHQRQETQYF
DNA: TGTGCCAGCAGCTCCGGACACCAGAGACAAGAGACCCAGTACTTC

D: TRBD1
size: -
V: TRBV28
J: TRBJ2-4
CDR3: CASSQIGDRLLF
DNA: TGTGCCAGCAGTCAAATTGGGGACAGACTTCTTTTC

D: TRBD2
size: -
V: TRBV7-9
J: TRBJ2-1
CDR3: CASSSSAGGPVYNEQFF
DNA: TGTGCCAGCAGCTCCTCAGCGGGAGGGCCAGTCTACAATGAGCAGTTCTTC

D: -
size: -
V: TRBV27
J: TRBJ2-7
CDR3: CASSLTKQVNSYEQYF
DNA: TGTGCCAGCAGTTTAACTAAACAAGTCAACTCCTACGAGCAGTACTTC

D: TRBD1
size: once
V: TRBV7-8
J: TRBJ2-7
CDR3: CASTPDRGSYEQYF
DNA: TGTGCCAGCACCCCCGACAGGGGGTCCTACGAGCAGTACTTC

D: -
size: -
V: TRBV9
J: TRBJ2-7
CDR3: CASSVATDPHEQYF
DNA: TGTGCCAGCAGCGTAGCGACAGACCCCCACGAGCAGTACTTC

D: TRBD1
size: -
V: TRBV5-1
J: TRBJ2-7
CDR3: CASSWTGSEQYF
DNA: TGCGCCAGCAGCTGGACAGGGTCCGAGCAGTACTTC

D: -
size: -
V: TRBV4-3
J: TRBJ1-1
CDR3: CASSPSWLLGTEAFF
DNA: TGCGCCAGCAGCCCCTCCTGGTTGCTAGGGACTGAAGCTTTCTTT

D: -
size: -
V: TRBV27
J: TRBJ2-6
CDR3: CASSLTGTSGANVLTF
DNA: TGTGCCAGCAGCCTTACAGGGACCTCTGGGGCCAACGTCCTGACTTTC

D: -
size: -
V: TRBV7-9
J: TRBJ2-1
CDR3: CASSLAGGPREQFF
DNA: TGTGCCAGCAGCTTAGCGGGAGGTCCTCGTGAGCAGTTCTTC

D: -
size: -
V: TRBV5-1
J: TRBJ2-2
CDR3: CASSLEQGRRTGELFF
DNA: TGCGCCAGCAGCTTGGAGCAGGGGAGGCGCACCGGGGAGCTGTTTTTT

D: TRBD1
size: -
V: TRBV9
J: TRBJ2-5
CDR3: CASSGQGNPQETQYF
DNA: TGTGCCAGCAGCGGACAGGGAAATCCCCAAGAGACCCAGTACTTC

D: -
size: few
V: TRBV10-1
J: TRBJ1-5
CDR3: CASFLRRDTDSNQPQHF
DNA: TGCGCCAGCTTCCTAAGGAGGGACACCGATAGCAATCAGCCCCAGCATTTT

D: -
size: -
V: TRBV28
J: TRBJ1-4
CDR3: CASSSGGQNGEKLFF
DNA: TGTGCCAGCAGTTCTGGGGGGCAAAATGGAGAAAAACTGTTTTTT

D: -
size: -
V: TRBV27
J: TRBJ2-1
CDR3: CASSRAIAVLYNEQFF
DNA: TGTGCCAGCAGTCGAGCGATAGCGGTCCTTTACAATGAGCAGTTCTTC

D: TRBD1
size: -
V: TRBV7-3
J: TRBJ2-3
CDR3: CASSLRTGGLTDTQYF
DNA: TGTGCCAGCAGCCTCAGGACAGGGGGGTTAACAGATACGCAGTATTTT

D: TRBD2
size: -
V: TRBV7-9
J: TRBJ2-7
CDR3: CASSLGTRGEQYF
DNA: TGTGCCAGCAGCTTGGGGACTAGGGGCGAGCAGTACTTC

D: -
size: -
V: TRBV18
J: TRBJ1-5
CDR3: CASSPSDAEPQHF
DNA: TGTGCCAGCTCACCCTCGGACGCAGAGCCCCAGCATTTT

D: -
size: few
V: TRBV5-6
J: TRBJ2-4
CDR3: CASSLSSEDIQYF
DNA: TGTGCCAGCAGCCTCAGCAGCGAGGACATTCAGTACTTC

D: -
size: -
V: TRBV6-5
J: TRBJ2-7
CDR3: CASSSQGIGYEQYF
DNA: TGTGCCAGCAGTTCTCAGGGCATCGGCTACGAGCAGTACTTC

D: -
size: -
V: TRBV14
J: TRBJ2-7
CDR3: CASSQDFGKGDEQYF
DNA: TGTGCCAGCAGCCAAGATTTCGGGAAGGGAGACGAGCAGTACTTC

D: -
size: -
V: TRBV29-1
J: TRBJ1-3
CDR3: CSGVSGNTIYF
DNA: TGCAGCGGGGTTTCCGGAAACACCATATATTTT

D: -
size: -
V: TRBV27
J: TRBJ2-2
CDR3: CASRRYTGELFF
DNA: TGTGCCAGCAGACGGTACACCGGGGAGCTGTTTTTT

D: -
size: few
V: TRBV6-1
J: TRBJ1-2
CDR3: CASSARTAHGYTF
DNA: TGTGCCAGCAGTGCCAGGACAGCTCATGGCTACACCTTC

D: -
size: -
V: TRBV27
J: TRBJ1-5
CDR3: CASSFRGSNQPQHF
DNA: TGTGCCAGCAGTTTCAGGGGCAGCAATCAGCCCCAGCATTTT

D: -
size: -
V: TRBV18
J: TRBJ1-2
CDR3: CASSPRRDNYGYTF
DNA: TGTGCCAGCTCACCGAGGAGGGATAACTATGGCTACACCTTC

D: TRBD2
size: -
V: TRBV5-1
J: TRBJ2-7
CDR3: CASSLAGSPYEQYF
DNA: TGCGCCAGCAGCCTAGCGGGATCCCCCTACGAGCAGTACTTC

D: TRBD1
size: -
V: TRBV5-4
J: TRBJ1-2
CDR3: CASSLADRAGYTF
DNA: TGTGCCAGCAGCTTGGCCGACAGGGCCGGCTACACCTTC

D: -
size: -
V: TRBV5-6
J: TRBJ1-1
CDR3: CASSLTNTEAFF
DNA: TGTGCCAGCAGCTTGACAAACACTGAAGCTTTCTTT

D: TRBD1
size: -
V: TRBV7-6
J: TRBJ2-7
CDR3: CASSLADRGAEQYF
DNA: TGTGCCAGCAGCTTAGCGGACAGGGGGGCCGAGCAGTACTTC

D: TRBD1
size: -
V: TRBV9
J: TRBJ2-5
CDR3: CASSGGQGWETQYF
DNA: TGTGCCAGCAGCGGAGGACAGGGGTGGGAGACCCAGTACTTC

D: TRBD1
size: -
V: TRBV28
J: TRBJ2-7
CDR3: CASRWTGGENEQYF
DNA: TGTGCCAGCAGATGGACAGGGGGCGAAAACGAGCAGTACTTC

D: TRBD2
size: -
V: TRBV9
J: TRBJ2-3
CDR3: CASSVDLAASTDTQYF
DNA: TGTGCCAGCAGCGTAGATCTAGCGGCAAGCACAGATACGCAGTATTTT

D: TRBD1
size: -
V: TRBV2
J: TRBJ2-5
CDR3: CASSDGQGRETQYF
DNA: TGTGCCAGCAGTGATGGACAGGGAAGAGAGACCCAGTACTTC

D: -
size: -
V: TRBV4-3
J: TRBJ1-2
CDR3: CASSQDILQRGHGYTF
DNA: TGCGCCAGCAGCCAAGATATACTCCAGCGGGGGCATGGCTACACCTTC

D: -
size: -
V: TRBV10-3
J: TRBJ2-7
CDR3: CAIRAPGDEQYF
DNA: TGTGCCATCAGAGCCCCAGGGGACGAGCAGTACTTC

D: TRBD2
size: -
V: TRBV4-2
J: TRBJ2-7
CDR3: CASSQGGGSYEQYF
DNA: TGTGCCAGCAGCCAAGGGGGGGGGTCCTACGAGCAGTACTTC

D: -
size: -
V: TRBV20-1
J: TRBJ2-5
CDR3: CSASLAETQYF
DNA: TGCAGTGCTAGCCTTGCTGAGACCCAGTACTTC

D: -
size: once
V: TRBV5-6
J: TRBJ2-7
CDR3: CASSRGRDYEQYF
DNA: TGTGCCAGCAGCCGTGGACGGGACTACGAGCAGTACTTC

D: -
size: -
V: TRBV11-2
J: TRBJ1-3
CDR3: CASSSGAAAGNTIYF
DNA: TGTGCCAGCAGCTCGGGGGCAGCGGCAGGAAACACCATATATTTT

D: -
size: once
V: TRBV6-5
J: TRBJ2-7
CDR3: CASSRGIETDEQYF
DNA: TGTGCCAGCAGTAGAGGGATTGAGACAGACGAGCAGTACTTC

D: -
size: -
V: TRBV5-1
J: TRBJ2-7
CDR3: CASSLAGESYEQYF
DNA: TGCGCCAGCAGCTTGGCGGGAGAGTCCTACGAGCAGTACTTC

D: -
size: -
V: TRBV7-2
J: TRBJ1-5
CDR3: CASSLSGGGNQPQHF
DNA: TGTGCCAGCAGCTTATCGGGGGGTGGCAATCAGCCCCAGCATTTT

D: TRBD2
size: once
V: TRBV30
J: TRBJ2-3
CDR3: CAWSVMLAGADTQYF
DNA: TGTGCCTGGAGTGTAATGCTAGCGGGAGCAGATACGCAGTATTTT

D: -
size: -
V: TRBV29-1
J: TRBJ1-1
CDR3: CSVQDGGNTEAFF
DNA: TGCAGCGTCCAGGACGGGGGGAACACTGAAGCTTTCTTT